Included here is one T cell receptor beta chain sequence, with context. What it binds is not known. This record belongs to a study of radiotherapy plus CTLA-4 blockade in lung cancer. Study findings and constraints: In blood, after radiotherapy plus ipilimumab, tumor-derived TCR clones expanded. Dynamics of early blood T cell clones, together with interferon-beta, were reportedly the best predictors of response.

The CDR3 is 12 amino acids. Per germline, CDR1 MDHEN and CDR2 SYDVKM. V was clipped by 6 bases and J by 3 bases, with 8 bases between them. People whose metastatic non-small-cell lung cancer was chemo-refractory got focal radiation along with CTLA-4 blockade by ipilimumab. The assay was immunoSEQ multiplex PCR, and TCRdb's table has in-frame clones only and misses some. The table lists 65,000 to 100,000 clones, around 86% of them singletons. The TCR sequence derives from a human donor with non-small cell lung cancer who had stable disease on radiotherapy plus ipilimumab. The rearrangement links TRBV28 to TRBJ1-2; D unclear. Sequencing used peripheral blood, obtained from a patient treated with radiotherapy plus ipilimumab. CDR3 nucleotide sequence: TGTGCCAGCAGGAGATACGACTATGGCTACACCTTC. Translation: CASRRYDYGYTF.